The next 10 T cell receptor beta chains were all read from a single sample in a study of control samples from healthy donors and cancer patients. Using immunoSEQ multiplex PCR, the repertoire was profiled, and TCRdb retains in-frame clones only, with some absent. The repertoire consists of roughly 90,000 clones, with more than 75% occurring once and the leading ten covering approximately 9.8%. Input material: blood. Receptors originate from an older woman in good health.

This clone was picked up one time. The chain has TRBV7-9 and TRBJ1-4, with 12 bases fitting TRBD1. The V gene's germline CDR1 is SEHNR and CDR2 FQNEAQ (reference sequence). The V and J ends lost 6 bases and 9 bases, in that order; junction bases with no gene match: 11. There are 16 residues in the CDR3. DNA of the CDR3: TGTGCCAGCAGTTCTGGGACAGGGGGCGGTTTTCAAAAACTGTTTTTT. As protein: CASSSGTGGGFQKLFF.

This chain connects TRBV7-2 to TRBJ1-1; D remains unclear. V lost 4 bases and J lost 2, with 11 bases in between. This CDR3 has 14 residues. In germline, CDR1 is SGHTA, CDR2 FQGNSA. The CDR3 sequence is CASSSSIANTEAFF. In nucleotides, the CDR3 is TGTGCCAGCAGCTCAAGTATAGCCAACACTGAAGCTTTCTTT.

The V and J genes are TRBV29-1 and TRBJ1-2, with 8 bases identical to TRBD1. The CDR3 covers 14 residues. V was pared by 6 bases and J by 1 base, with 7 bases of the junction left unmatched. Germline CDR1 is SQVTM and CDR2 is ANQGSEA. CDR3 protein: CSVRTGIGNYGYTF. In DNA, the CDR3 is TGCAGCGTACGGACAGGGATAGGTAACTATGGCTACACCTTC.

The chain combines TRBV12-3 or TRBV12-4 with TRBJ1-1; a possible D gene is TRBD1 (5 bases). V shed 4 bases and J shed 8 bases, with 14 bases lying between them. The CDR3 totals 13 residues. CDR3 DNA sequence: TGTGCCAGCAGTTCCGCGCTGGGGGAGGAAGCTTTCTTT. This sequence encodes CASSSALGEEAFF.

The chain couples TRBV5-6 to TRBJ2-7; D may be TRBD1 (6 bases). Trimming removed 2 bases at V and 3 bases at J, with 9 bases between. CDR1 is SGHDT and CDR2 is YYEEEE in the germline V gene. The length of the CDR3 is 13 residues. This CDR3 is CASSFNRDYEQYF. Here the CDR3 DNA reads TGTGCCAGCAGCTTTAACAGGGACTACGAGCAGTACTTC.

A few counts support this clone. The chain is built from TRBV2 and TRBJ1-2, with 7 bases lining up with TRBD1. The CDR3 consists of 15 residues. With 1 base clipped from V and 4 bases from J, the junction kept 6 bases outside the gene matches. CDR1 is SNHLY, CDR2 FYNNEI, per germline. The CDR3: CASSEEQGKFYGYTF. CDR3 DNA sequence: TGTGCCAGCAGTGAAGAACAGGGGAAATTCTATGGCTACACCTTC.

This chain uses TRBV5-1 with TRBJ1-1; tentatively, D is TRBD1 (5 bases). Trimming took off 1 base at V and 2 bases at J, with 6 bases between the two ends. This CDR3 comprises 13 residues. Germline-derived CDR1 and CDR2 are SGHRS and YFSETQ. In nucleotides, the CDR3 is TGCGCCAGCAGCTTGTGGGACAACACTGAAGCTTTCTTT. Encoded protein: CASSLWDNTEAFF.

J is TRBJ2-1 and V is TRBV27, with TRBD2 matching over 7 bases. The CDR3 length is 17 residues. From germline, CDR1 is MNHEY and CDR2 SMNVEV (reference sequence). J lost 0 bases, V lost 5 bases, and 10 bases had no gene match. CDR3 sequence (DNA): TGTGCCAGCAGTGGGAGGACTAGGACAAGCTCCTACAATGAGCAGTTCTTC. Protein product: CASSGRTRTSSYNEQFF.

V gene TRBV5-8 combines with J gene TRBJ2-3, with 9 bases identical to TRBD2. The CDR3 spans 17 residues. Trimming took 2 bases from V and 2 from J; bases not matched to a gene: 9. In germline, CDR1 is SGHTS, CDR2 YDEGEE. CDR3 nucleotide sequence: TGTGCCAGCAGCTTTGGGACCGGGACTAGCCCCACAGATACGCAGTATTTT. Its translation is CASSFGTGTSPTDTQYF.

The chain is built from TRBV18 and TRBJ2-7, with 7 bases that match TRBD1. The CDR3 is 13 amino acids. The junction had 7 bases not matched to a gene; V was cut back by 4 bases and J by 7 bases. Germline V gene sequence: CDR1 KGHSH, CDR2 LQKENI. Here the CDR3 reads CASSRGQSGEQYF. DNA of the CDR3: TGTGCCAGCTCACGGGGACAGTCGGGAGAGCAGTACTTC.